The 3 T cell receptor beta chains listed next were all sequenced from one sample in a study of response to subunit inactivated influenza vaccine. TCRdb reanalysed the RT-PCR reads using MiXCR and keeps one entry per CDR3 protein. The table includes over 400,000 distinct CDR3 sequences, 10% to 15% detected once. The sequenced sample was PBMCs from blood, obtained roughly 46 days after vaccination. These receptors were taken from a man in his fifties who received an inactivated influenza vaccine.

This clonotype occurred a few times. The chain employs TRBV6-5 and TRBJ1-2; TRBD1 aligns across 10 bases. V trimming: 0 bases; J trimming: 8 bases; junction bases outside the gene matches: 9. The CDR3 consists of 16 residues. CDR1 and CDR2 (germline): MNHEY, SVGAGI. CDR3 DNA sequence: TGTGCCAGCAGTTACTCATCGGGACAGGGGTTGGTGGGCTACACCTTC. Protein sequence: CASSYSSGQGLVGYTF.

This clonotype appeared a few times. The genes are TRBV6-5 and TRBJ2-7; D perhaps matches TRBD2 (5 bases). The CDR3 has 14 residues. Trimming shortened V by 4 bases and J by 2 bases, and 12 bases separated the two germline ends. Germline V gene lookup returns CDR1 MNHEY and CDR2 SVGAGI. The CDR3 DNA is TGTGCCAGCAGTTGGGTGGCTAGCCCCTACGAGCAGTACTTC. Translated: CASSWVASPYEQYF.

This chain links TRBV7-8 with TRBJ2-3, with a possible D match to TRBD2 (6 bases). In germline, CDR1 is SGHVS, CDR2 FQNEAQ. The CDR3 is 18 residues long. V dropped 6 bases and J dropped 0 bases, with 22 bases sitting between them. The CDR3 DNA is TGTGCCAGCAGTCTAGGAGGGGCTTCCTGGCTCAGCACAGATACGCAGTATTTT. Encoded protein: CASSLGGASWLSTDTQYF.